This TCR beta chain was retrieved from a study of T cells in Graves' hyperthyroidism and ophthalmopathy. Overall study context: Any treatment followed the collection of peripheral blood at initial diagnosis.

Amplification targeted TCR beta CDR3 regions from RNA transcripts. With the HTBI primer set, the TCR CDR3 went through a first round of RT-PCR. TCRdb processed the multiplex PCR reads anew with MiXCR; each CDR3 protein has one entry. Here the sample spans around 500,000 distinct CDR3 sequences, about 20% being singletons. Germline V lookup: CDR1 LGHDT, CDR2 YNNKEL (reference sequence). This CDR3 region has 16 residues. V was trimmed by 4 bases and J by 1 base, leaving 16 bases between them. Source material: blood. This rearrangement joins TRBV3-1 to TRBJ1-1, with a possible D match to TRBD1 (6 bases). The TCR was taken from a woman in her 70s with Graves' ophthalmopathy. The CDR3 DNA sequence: TGTGCCAGCAGCCCTATGGGGGGCAGGGGGAACACTGAAGCTTTCTTT. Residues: CASSPMGGRGNTEAFF.